A single sample gave rise to the 19 T cell receptor beta chains below, sequenced in a study of T cell responses to AZD1222 COVID-19 vaccine. TCRdb's copy holds only in-frame clones and misses some; the assay was immunoSEQ multiplex PCR. The sample contains about 140,000 clones, 92% of which appear only once. The material sequenced was peripheral blood, taken on day 0 of AZD1222 vaccination. These TCRs come from an adult in good health.

J is TRBJ1-6 and V is TRBV10-3, with 12 bases that match TRBD1. V lost 7 bases, J lost 10 bases, and 2 bases stayed unmatched. Germline lookup yields CDR1 ENHRY and CDR2 SYGVKD. The CDR3 is 13 amino acids. The CDR3 DNA sequence: TGTGCCATCACAGGGACAGGGGGCTCACCCCTCCACTTT. Translating it yields CAITGTGGSPLHF.

This clone showed up just once. This sequence joins TRBV24-1 and TRBJ2-1; maybe TRBD2 (5 bases). The CDR3 is 15 residues long. With 9 bases removed from V and 2 bases from J, the gap between germline ends came to 16 bases. Germline CDR1 reads KGHDR; CDR2 reads SFDVKD. The CDR3 DNA follows: TGTGCCACCCCAGCGCACTCAGCGGCCTACAATGAGCAGTTCTTC. Its protein product is CATPAHSAAYNEQFF.

This clone appeared a single time. This chain uses TRBV6-7 with TRBJ1-3; no clear D. TRBV6-7 is flagged as an ORF with uncertain function. The ends were cut back, 1 base at V and 3 bases at J, with 7 bases in the middle. The CDR3 length is 14 residues. The CDR3 region is CASSYLGCGNTIYF. The CDR3 coding sequence is TGTGCCAGCAGTTACTTGGGGTGTGGAAACACCATATATTTT.

This chain joins TRBV18 and TRBJ2-6; possibly TRBD1 or TRBD2 for D (5 bases each). Per the germline V gene, CDR1 is KGHSH and CDR2 is LQKENI. This CDR3 has 15 residues. The V and J ends lost 2 bases and 3 bases respectively, with 8 bases between them. CDR3 protein: CASSPMGVGANVLTF. DNA for the CDR3: TGTGCCAGCTCACCAATGGGGGTTGGGGCCAACGTCCTGACTTTC.

The J gene is TRBJ1-2, the V gene TRBV10-3; D not resolved. Trimming stripped 3 bases from V and 8 bases from J, with 13 bases between. The CDR3 length is 13 residues. Germline V gene lookup returns CDR1 ENHRY and CDR2 SYGVKD. The chain's CDR3 is CAISEVLWEGYTF. DNA of the CDR3: TGTGCCATCAGTGAAGTTTTATGGGAGGGCTACACCTTC.

The rearrangement joins TRBV3-1 (or the pseudogene TRBV3-2) to TRBJ1-2, with TRBD1 identical over 9 bases. Per the germline V gene, CDR1 is LGHDT and CDR2 is YNNKEL (reference sequence). Unmatched junction bases numbered 11, after V lost 4 bases and J lost 2 bases. The CDR3 loop spans 17 amino acids. CDR3 loop: CASSLETGGTSNYGYTF. The CDR3 DNA sequence: TGTGCCAGCAGCCTCGAGACAGGGGGGACTTCCAACTATGGCTACACCTTC.

This clone was counted a single time. The chain is built from TRBV19 and TRBJ2-7; D gene uncertain. The V end was cut by 3 bases, the J end by 3 bases, with 15 bases between. Germline CDR1 is LNHDA and CDR2 is SQIVND (reference sequence). CDR3 length: 15 amino acids. CDR3 bases: TGTGCCAGTAGTATGGGAATAGACCGCGGCTACGAGCAGTACTTC. Protein: CASSMGIDRGYEQYF.

The V call is TRBV24-1, the J call TRBJ2-1, with a possible D match to TRBD2 (5 bases). In germline, CDR1 is KGHDR, CDR2 SFDVKD. V dropped 4 bases and J dropped 9 bases, with 15 bases sitting between them. CDR3 length: 14 residues. The CDR3: CATSDPRGDGEQFF. The CDR3 coding sequence is TGTGCCACCAGTGACCCCCGGGGTGACGGTGAGCAGTTCTTC.

This clone was seen once. J is TRBJ2-7 and V is TRBV15, with D possibly TRBD2 on 6 matching bases. V lost 8 bases to trimming and J lost 3 bases, with 14 bases between them. Germline CDR1 reads LNHNV; CDR2 reads YYDKDF (reference sequence). The CDR3 contains 13 residues. CDR3 coding DNA: TGTGCCACCGGCCCCGGGGGTCACTACGAGCAGTACTTC. As protein: CATGPGGHYEQYF.

CDR3 amino acids: CASSEPHTAAEETQYF. Here the CDR3 DNA reads TGTGCCAGCAGCGAGCCCCACACGGCCGCCGAAGAGACCCAGTACTTC. This rearrangement joins TRBV9 to TRBJ2-5; D is uncertain. The ends were cut back, 3 bases at V and 3 bases at J, with 18 bases in the middle. Germline V CDR1 and CDR2: SGDLS, YYNGEE. This CDR3 is built from 16 residues.

The gene calls are TRBV7-2 and TRBJ2-7; no clear D. Trimming shortened V by 4 bases and J by 3 bases, and 4 bases separated the two germline ends. This CDR3 is 11 amino acids long. Per germline, CDR1 SGHTA and CDR2 FQGNSA. This chain's CDR3 is CASSSNYEQYF. In DNA, the CDR3 is TGTGCCAGCAGCTCTAACTACGAGCAGTACTTC.

The genes are TRBV19 and TRBJ2-1, with TRBD2 matching over 7 bases. The V segment lost 1 base and the J segment 0 bases; nucleotides outside the gene matches: 9. The germline V gene encodes CDR1 LNHDA and CDR2 SQIVND (reference sequence). The CDR3 extends over 18 amino acids. CDR3 loop: CASSIGGVAGSSYNEQFF. The CDR3 nucleotides read TGTGCCAGTAGTATAGGGGGGGTAGCGGGCAGCTCCTACAATGAGCAGTTCTTC.

V usage is TRBV15 and J usage is TRBJ1-2; the D is unclear. V gave up 1 base and J gave up 8 bases, with 11 bases separating them. The CDR3 spans 13 residues. CDR1 is LNHNV and CDR2 is YYDKDF in the germline V gene (reference sequence). The CDR3 nucleotides read TGTGCCACCAGCAGAGTTCGCCTTGAAGGCTACACCTTC. Its protein is CATSRVRLEGYTF.

This chain uses TRBV10-3 with TRBJ2-1; possibly TRBD2 for D (6 bases). Germline CDR1 reads ENHRY; CDR2 reads SYGVKD. Trimming shortened V by 6 bases and J by 7 bases, and 13 bases separated the two germline ends. The CDR3 is 13 amino acids. CDR3 loop: CAISGGATNEQFF. CDR3 DNA sequence: TGTGCCATCAGCGGGGGAGCCACAAATGAGCAGTTCTTC.

This sequence joins TRBV7-8 and TRBJ2-7; TRBD2 aligns across 9 bases. CDR1 SGHVS and CDR2 FQNEAQ come from the germline V gene. The CDR3 spans 16 residues. V shed 1 base and J 3 bases; nucleotides not matched to a gene: 7. The CDR3 reads CASSLEGPSGIYEQYF. In DNA, the CDR3 is TGTGCCAGCAGCTTAGAGGGCCCTAGCGGGATCTACGAGCAGTACTTC. The variable domain in full, completed from reference TRBV7-8 and TRBJ2-7, reads GAGVSQSPRYKVAKRGQDVALRCDPISGHVSLFWYQQALGQGPEFLTYFQNEAQLDKSGLPSDRFFAERPEGSVSTLKIQRTQQEDSAVYLCASSLEGPSGIYEQYFGPGTRLTVT.

J is TRBJ1-1 and V is TRBV30; possible D gene TRBD1, 5 bases. CDR3 length: 15 residues. Germline values: CDR1 GTSNPN, CDR2 SVGIG (reference sequence). V lost 4 bases to trimming and J lost 3 bases, with 18 bases between them. CDR3 protein: CAWTGTWGEDTEAFF. The CDR3 DNA is TGTGCCTGGACCGGGACCTGGGGTGAAGACACTGAAGCTTTCTTT.

J is TRBJ2-3 and V is TRBV5-4; unclear D gene. Germline CDR1 is SGHNT and CDR2 is YYREEE (reference sequence). The germline V and J ends were trimmed by 4 bases and 1 base, with 4 bases remaining between them. The CDR3 runs to 12 residues. The CDR3 bases are TGTGCCAGCAGCCCACGCACAGATACGCAGTATTTT. This encodes CASSPRTDTQYF. Based on the CDR3 plus reference TRBV5-4 and TRBJ2-3, the full variable domain is ETGVTQSPTHLIKTRGQQVTLRCSSQSGHNTVSWYQQALGQGPQFIFQYYREEENGRGNFPPRFSGLQFPNYSSELNVNALELDDSALYLCASSPRTDTQYFGPGTRLTVL.

The V and J genes are TRBV6-5 and TRBJ1-6, with TRBD1 matching over 7 bases. The CDR3 extends over 15 amino acids. Per the germline V gene, CDR1 is MNHEY and CDR2 is SVGAGI. Unmatched junction bases numbered 9, after V lost 7 bases and J lost 6 bases. CDR3 bases: TGTGCCAGCACTGTGTCCGGGACAGTTAATTCACCCCTCCACTTT. Its protein is CASTVSGTVNSPLHF.

This clone is a singleton in its sample. The V call is TRBV5-1, the J call TRBJ2-6; D not resolved. There are 18 residues in the CDR3. Germline CDR1 and CDR2: SGHRS and YFSETQ. V lost 0 bases and J lost 0, with 13 bases in between. The CDR3 nucleotides read TGCGCCAGCAGCTTGGCAAGGAGTCAAACCTCTGGGGCCAACGTCCTGACTTTC. Translated, it gives CASSLARSQTSGANVLTF.